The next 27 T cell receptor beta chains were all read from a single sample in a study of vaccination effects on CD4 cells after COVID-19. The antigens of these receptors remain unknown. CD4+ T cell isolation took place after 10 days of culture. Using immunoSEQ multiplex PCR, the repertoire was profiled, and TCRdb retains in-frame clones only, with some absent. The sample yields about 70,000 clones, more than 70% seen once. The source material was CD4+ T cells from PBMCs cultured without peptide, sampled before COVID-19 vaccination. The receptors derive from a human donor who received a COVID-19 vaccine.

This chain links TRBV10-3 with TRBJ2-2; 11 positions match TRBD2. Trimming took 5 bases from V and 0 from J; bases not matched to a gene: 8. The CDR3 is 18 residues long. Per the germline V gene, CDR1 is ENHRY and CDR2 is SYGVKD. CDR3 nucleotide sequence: TGTGCCATCAGTAAGGCCTTGACTAGCGGGGCGAACACCGGGGAGCTGTTTTTT. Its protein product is CAISKALTSGANTGELFF.

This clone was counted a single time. CDR3 region: CAWSKRGSTDTQYF. As DNA, the CDR3 is TGTGCCTGGAGTAAGCGGGGCAGCACAGATACGCAGTATTTT. The V gene is TRBV30, the J gene TRBJ2-3; 7 bases are a match to TRBD2. CDR3 length equals 14 residues. The V and J ends lost 2 bases and 0 bases, in that order; junction bases with no gene match: 2. Looked up from germline, CDR1 is GTSNPN and CDR2 is SVGIG (reference sequence).

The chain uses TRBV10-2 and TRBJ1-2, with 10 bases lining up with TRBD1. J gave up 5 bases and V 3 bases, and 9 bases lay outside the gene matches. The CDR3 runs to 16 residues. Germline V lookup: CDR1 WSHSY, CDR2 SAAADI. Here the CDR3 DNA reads TGCGCCAGCAGTGAATTACGGGGGACAGGGGCTTATGGCTACACCTTC. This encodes CASSELRGTGAYGYTF.

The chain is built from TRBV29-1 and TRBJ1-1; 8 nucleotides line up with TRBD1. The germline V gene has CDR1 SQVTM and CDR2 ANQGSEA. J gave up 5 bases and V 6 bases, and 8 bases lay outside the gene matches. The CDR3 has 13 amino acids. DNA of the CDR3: TGCAGCGTCGCCCAGGACAGGGTTACTGAAGCTTTCTTT. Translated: CSVAQDRVTEAFF. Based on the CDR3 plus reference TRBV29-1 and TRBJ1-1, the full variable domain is SAVISQKPSRDICQRGTSLTIQCQVDSQVTMMFWYRQQPGQSLTLIATANQGSEATYESGFVIDKFPISRPNLTFSTLTVSNMSPEDSSIYLCSVAQDRVTEAFFGQGTRLTVV.

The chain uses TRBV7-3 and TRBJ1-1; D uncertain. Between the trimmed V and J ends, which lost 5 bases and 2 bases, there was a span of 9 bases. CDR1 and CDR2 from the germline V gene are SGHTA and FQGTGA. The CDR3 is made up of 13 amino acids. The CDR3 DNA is TGTGCCAGCAGCCAGAGGACCAACACTGAAGCTTTCTTT. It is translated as CASSQRTNTEAFF.

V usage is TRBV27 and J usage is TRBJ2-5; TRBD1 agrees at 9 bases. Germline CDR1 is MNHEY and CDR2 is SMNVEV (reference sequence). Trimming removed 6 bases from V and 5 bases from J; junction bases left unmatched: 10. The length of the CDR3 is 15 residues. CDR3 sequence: CASSQTGTGWETQYF. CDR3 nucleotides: TGTGCCAGCAGCCAGACCGGGACAGGGTGGGAGACCCAGTACTTC.

The CDR3 spells CASSHETGWGETQYF. Written as DNA, the CDR3 is TGTGCCAGCAGTCACGAGACAGGGTGGGGAGAGACCCAGTACTTC. V and J are TRBV6-5 and TRBJ2-5, with 7 bases identical to TRBD1. The V gene end was trimmed by 5 bases and the J gene end by 4 bases; junction bases not matched to a gene: 10. The CDR3 has 15 amino acids. Germline CDR1 is MNHEY and CDR2 is SVGAGI.

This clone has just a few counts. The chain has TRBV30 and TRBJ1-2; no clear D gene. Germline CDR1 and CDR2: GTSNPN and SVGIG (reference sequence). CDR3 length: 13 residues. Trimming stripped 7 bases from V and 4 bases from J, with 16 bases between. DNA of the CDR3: TGTGCCTTCTTATTCGCGGGGAGCTATGGCTACACCTTC. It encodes CAFLFAGSYGYTF.

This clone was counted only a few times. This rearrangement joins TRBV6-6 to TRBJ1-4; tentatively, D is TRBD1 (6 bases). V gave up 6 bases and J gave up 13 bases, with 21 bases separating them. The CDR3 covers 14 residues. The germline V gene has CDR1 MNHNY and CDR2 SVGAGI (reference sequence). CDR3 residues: CASRPGVGVEGLFF. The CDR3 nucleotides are TGTGCCAGCAGGCCAGGGGTTGGGGTGGAAGGACTGTTTTTT.

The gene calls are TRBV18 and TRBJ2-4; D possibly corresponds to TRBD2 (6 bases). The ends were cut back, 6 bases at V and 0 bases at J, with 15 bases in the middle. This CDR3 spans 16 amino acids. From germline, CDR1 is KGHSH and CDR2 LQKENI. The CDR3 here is CASSRIADLAKNIQYF. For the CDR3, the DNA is TGTGCCAGCTCCCGTATAGCGGATCTAGCCAAAAACATTCAGTACTTC.

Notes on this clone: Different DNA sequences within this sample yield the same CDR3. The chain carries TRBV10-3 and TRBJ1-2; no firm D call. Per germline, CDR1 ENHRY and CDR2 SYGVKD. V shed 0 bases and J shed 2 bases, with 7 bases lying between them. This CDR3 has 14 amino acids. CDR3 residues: CAISESTGNYGYTF. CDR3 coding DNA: TGTGCCATCAGTGAGTCGACTGGGAACTATGGCTACACCTTC.

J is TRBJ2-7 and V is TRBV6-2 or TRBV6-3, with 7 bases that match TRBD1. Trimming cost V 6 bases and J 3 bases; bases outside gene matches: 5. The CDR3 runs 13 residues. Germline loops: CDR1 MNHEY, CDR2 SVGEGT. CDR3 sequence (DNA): TGTGCCAGCAGCAACAGGGGTTTCTACGAGCAGTACGTC. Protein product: CASSNRGFYEQYV.

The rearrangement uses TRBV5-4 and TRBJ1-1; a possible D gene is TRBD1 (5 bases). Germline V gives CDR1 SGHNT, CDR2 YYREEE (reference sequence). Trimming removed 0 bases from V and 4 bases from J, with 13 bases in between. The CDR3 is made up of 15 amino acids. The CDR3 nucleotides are TGTGCCAGCAGCTTGGCCGGGGGTGAGGGCACTGAAGCTTTCTTT. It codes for CASSLAGGEGTEAFF.

The chain's CDR3 is CASSPNFGKQETQYF. The CDR3 region has the DNA TGTGCCAGCTCACCCAATTTTGGGAAACAAGAGACCCAGTACTTC. The chain carries TRBV18 and TRBJ2-5; D is undetermined. The CDR3 is 15 amino acids. Germline V CDR1 and CDR2: KGHSH, LQKENI. V lost 3 bases, J lost 2 bases, and 13 bases lay in between.

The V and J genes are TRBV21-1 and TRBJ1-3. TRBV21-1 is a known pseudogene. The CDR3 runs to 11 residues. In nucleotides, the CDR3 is TGTGCCGCCAAAACTGGAAACACCATATATTTT. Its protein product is CAAKTGNTIYF.

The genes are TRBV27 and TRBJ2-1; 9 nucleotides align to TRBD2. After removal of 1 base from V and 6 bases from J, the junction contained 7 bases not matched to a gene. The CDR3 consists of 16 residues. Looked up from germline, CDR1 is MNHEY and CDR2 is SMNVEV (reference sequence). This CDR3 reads CASSLLPGTSSNEQFF. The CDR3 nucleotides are TGTGCCAGCAGTTTATTACCCGGGACTAGCAGCAATGAGCAGTTCTTC.

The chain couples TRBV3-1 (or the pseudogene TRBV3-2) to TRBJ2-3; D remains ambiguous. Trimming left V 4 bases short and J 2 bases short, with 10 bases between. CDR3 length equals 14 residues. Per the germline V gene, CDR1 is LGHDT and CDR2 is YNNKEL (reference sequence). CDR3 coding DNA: TGTGCCAGCAGCCCACGCTTTGACACAGATACGCAGTATTTT. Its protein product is CASSPRFDTDTQYF.

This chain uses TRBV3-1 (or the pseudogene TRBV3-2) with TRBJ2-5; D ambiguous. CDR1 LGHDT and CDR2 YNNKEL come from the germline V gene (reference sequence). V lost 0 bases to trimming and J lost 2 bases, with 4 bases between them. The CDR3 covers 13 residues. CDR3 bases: TGTGCCAGCAGCCAAGACAGACAAGAGACCCAGTACTTC. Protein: CASSQDRQETQYF.

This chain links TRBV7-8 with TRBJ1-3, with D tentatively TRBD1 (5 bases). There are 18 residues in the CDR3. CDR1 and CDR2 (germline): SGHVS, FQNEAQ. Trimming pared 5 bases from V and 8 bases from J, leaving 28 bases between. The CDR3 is CASSPRVVRVSQVDTIYF. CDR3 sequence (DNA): TGTGCCAGCAGCCCCCGCGTTGTCAGGGTTAGTCAGGTGGACACCATATATTTT. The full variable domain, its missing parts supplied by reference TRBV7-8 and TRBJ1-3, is GAGVSQSPRYKVAKRGQDVALRCDPISGHVSLFWYQQALGQGPEFLTYFQNEAQLDKSGLPSDRFFAERPEGSVSTLKIQRTQQEDSAVYLCASSPRVVRVSQVDTIYFGEGSWLTVV.

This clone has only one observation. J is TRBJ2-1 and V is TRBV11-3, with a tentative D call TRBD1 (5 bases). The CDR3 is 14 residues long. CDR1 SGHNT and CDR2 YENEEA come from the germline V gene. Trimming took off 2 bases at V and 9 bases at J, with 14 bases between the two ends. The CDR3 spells CASSLWGGFGEQFF. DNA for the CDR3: TGTGCCAGCAGCTTATGGGGCGGATTCGGTGAGCAGTTCTTC.

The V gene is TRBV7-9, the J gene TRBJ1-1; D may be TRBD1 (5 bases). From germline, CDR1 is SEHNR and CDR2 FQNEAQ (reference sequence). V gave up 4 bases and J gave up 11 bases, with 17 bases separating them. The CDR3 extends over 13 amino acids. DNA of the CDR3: TGTGCCAGCAGCTGGACCGTCCAGGGAGAGGCTTTCTTT. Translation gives CASSWTVQGEAFF.

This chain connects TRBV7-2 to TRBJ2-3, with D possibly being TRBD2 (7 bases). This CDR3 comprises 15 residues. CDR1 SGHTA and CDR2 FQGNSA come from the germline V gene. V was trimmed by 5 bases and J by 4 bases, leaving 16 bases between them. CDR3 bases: TGTGCCAGCAGCCCCGGGGGGCCTTTAGCAGATACGCAGTATTTT. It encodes CASSPGGPLADTQYF.

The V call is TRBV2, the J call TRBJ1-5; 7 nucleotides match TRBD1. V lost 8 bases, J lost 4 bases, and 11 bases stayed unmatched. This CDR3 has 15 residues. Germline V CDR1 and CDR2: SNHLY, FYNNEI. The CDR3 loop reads CASSIAAGGNQPQHF. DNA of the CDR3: TGTGCCAGCTCCATAGCGGCAGGGGGGAATCAGCCCCAGCATTTT.

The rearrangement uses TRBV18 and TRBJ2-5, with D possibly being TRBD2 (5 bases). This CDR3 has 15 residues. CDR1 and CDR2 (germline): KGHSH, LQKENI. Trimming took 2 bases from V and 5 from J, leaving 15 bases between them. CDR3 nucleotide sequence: TGTGCCAGCTCACCAGTACCGGCCGGGATGGAGACCCAGTACTTC. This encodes CASSPVPAGMETQYF.

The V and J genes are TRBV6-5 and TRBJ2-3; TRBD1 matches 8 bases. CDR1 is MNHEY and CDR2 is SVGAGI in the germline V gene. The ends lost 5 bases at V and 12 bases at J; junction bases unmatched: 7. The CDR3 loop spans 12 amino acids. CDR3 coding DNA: TGTGCCAGCAGTACCGGGACAGGTGTACAGTATTTT. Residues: CASSTGTGVQYF.

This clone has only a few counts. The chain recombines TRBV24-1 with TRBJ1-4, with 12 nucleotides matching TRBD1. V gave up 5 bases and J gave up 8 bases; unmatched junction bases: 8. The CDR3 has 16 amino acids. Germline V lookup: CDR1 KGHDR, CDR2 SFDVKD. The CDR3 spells CATSASLGTGGEKLFF. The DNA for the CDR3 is TGTGCCACCAGTGCCTCCCTCGGGACAGGGGGCGAAAAACTGTTTTTT.

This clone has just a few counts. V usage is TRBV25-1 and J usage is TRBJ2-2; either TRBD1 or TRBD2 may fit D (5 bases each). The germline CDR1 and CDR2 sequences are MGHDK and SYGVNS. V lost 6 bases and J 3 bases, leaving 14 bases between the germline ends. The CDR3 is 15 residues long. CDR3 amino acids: CASSRRDRYTGELFF. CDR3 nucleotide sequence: TGTGCCAGCAGCCGCCGGGACCGTTACACCGGGGAGCTGTTTTTT.